This TCR beta chain was identified during a study of CD8 T cells in ankylosing spondylitis. The study's findings and limits: Clones linked with disease were CD8+ and fairly uncommon in the peripheral blood.

TCRdb re-analysed the 5' RACE reads in MiXCR, keeping a single row per CDR3 protein. The sample yields 150,000 to 200,000 distinct CDR3 sequences, 11% seen once. V lost 5 bases, J lost 6 bases, and 12 bases lay in between. The length of the CDR3 is 13 residues. CDR1 is LGHNA, CDR2 YNFKEQ, per germline. This clonotype was recorded many times. The antigen remains unidentified. The chain carries TRBV4-2 and TRBJ2-3, with unresolved D. This sequence was found in a male donor with ankylosing spondylitis or in good health (not recorded which). The sequenced sample consisted of blood, either unsorted or a sorted T cell fraction (not recorded which). The CDR3 is CASSATSLDTQYF. DNA of the CDR3: TGTGCCAGCAGCGCCACCTCACTGGATACGCAGTATTTT.